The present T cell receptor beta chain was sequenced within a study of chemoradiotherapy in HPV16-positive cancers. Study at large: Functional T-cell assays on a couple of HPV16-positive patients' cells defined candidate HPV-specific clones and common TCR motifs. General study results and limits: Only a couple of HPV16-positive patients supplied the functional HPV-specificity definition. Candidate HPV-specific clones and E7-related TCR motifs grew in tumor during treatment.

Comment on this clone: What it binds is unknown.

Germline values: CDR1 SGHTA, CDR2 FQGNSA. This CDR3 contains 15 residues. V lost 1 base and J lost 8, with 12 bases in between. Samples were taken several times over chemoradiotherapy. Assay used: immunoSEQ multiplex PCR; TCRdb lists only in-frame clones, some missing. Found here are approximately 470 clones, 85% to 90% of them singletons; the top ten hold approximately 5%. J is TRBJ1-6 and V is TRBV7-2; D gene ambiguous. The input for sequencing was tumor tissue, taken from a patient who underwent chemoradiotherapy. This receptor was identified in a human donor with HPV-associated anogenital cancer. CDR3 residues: CASSLEVAVYSPLHF. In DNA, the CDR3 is TGTGCCAGCAGCTTAGAAGTGGCAGTATATTCACCCCTCCACTTT.